This record looks at one T cell receptor beta chain sequence and its context. Antigen: not known. Sequence at one end of the junction differs from germline and may be a read error. The source of the sample is a study of tumor-infiltrating lymphocytes in primary liver carcinoma. The wider study: Patients were both men and women, whose ages ran from 30 to 69 years. Findings of the study overall: The overlap of tumor-adjacent and tumor-blood pairs was smaller than that of tumor region pairs.

Germline lookup yields CDR1 MNHNY and CDR2 SVGAGI (reference sequence). This CDR3 has 18 residues. Starting from 500 ng of total RNA, TCR beta cDNA was produced with a primer in the constant region. Sequencing libraries for TCR beta derived from three nested multiplex PCR rounds that used slightly modified ARM-PCR. Use of TRBV1-TRBV30 forward primers with a C-beta reverse primer characterized the first two PCR rounds, which lasted around 9 cycles each. Each CDR3 protein is one row after TCRdb ran MiXCR on the multiplex PCR reads. The sample records 35,000 to 40,000 distinct CDR3 sequences, approximately 71% being singletons. Unsorted bulk tissue of about 17-32 mg yielded co-extracted RNA and DNA.

This TCR was sampled from a man aged 40-55 years with primary liver carcinoma and hepatitis B virus infection. Sequencing used tumor-adjacent normal liver tissue. The rearrangement joins TRBV6-6 to TRBJ2-4; 10 bases are shared with TRBD1. The CDR3 spells CVSSSRDRGRVTKNIQYF. The CDR3 DNA sequence: TGTGTCAGCAGTTCCCGGGACAGGGGTCGAGTTACCAAAAACATTCAGTACTTC.